The 23 T cell receptor beta chains below were found in one sample sequenced in a study of cytomegalovirus exposure and HLA in healthy donors. The PCR employed 60 Vbeta primers together with 13 Jbeta primers. Sequencing used immunoSEQ multiplex PCR; TCRdb keeps in-frame clones, though not all of them. The listing records around 120,000 clones. Sequencing was done on a sample of PBMCs. The receptors come from a man aged 45 to 65 in good health and CMV-seronegative.

J is TRBJ2-1 and V is TRBV5-8; 7 nucleotides match TRBD2. Germline CDR1 reads SGHTS; CDR2 reads YDEGEE. The CDR3 length is 15 residues. Germline trimming cut 0 bases from V and 5 bases from J; bases unmatched to any gene: 5. The CDR3 coding sequence is TGTGCCAGCAGCTTGGACGGGAGGTTCCACAATGAGCAGTTCTTC. It codes for CASSLDGRFHNEQFF.

The chain is built from TRBV4-1 and TRBJ2-7, with 8 positions matching TRBD1. CDR1 and CDR2 (germline): MGHRA, YSYEKL. J lost 2 bases, V lost 6 bases, and 6 bases had no gene match. This CDR3 spans 14 amino acids. CDR3 sequence reads: CASSRQGYAYEQYF. As DNA, the CDR3 is TGCGCCAGCAGTCGACAGGGGTACGCCTACGAGCAGTACTTC.

This chain connects TRBV10-3 to TRBJ1-1; D perhaps matches TRBD1 (6 bases). With 3 bases removed from V and 4 bases from J, the gap between germline ends came to 6 bases. The CDR3 consists of 12 residues. Germline V gene sequence: CDR1 ENHRY, CDR2 SYGVKD. The CDR3 DNA is TGTGCCATCAGTGAACAGGGCACTGAAGCTTTCTTT. This sequence encodes CAISEQGTEAFF.

The J gene is TRBJ1-2, the V gene TRBV6-6, with D possibly matching TRBD1 (5 bases). The V gene lost 8 bases and the J gene lost 7 bases, with 14 bases spanning the gap. The CDR3 is 12 residues long. Germline loops: CDR1 MNHNY, CDR2 SVGAGI (reference sequence). DNA for the CDR3: TGTGCCAGCCGGTGGGGGAGGGGTGGCTACACCTTC. Encoded protein: CASRWGRGGYTF.

The V and J genes are TRBV9 and TRBJ1-3, with D possibly TRBD1 on 5 matching bases. Trimming cost V 0 bases and J 1 base, with 20 bases left between them. The germline V gene has CDR1 SGDLS and CDR2 YYNGEE. There are 19 residues in the CDR3. CDR3 protein: CASSVAPIFLGGSGNTIYF. DNA of the CDR3: TGTGCCAGCAGCGTAGCCCCTATTTTTCTCGGGGGATCTGGAAACACCATATATTTT.

V gene TRBV9 combines with J gene TRBJ2-3, with TRBD1 as a possible D gene (5 bases). This CDR3 has 16 residues. The V gene's germline CDR1 is SGDLS and CDR2 YYNGEE. The germline V and J ends were trimmed by 0 bases and 2 bases, with 13 bases remaining between them. CDR3 region: CASSVEGALVTDTQYF. In DNA, the CDR3 is TGTGCCAGCAGCGTAGAAGGGGCGCTGGTCACAGATACGCAGTATTTT.

V is TRBV2 and J is TRBJ1-2; D perhaps matches TRBD1 (6 bases). CDR1 and CDR2 from the germline V gene are SNHLY and FYNNEI. Trimming stripped 4 bases from V and 6 bases from J, with 12 bases between. CDR3 length: 13 residues. The CDR3 DNA is TGTGCCAGCAGTGCCCTCAGGGGTAATGGCTACACCTTC. Translation: CASSALRGNGYTF. The whole variable domain, filled in from reference TRBV2 and TRBJ1-2, reads EPEVTQTPSHQVTQMGQEVILRCVPISNHLYFYWYRQILGQKVEFLVSFYNNEISEKSEIFDDQFSVERPDGSNFTLKIRSTKLEDSAMYFCASSALRGNGYTFGSGTRLTVV.

This chain connects TRBV4-3 to TRBJ2-2, with D maybe TRBD2 (6 bases). Trimming took off 5 bases at V and 4 bases at J, with 14 bases between the two ends. The CDR3 is made up of 15 amino acids. Germline V gene data show CDR1 as LGHNA and CDR2 as YSLEER. The CDR3 protein is CASSYTTSFTGELFF. The CDR3 DNA sequence: TGCGCCAGCAGCTATACGACTAGTTTCACCGGGGAGCTGTTTTTT.

The chain combines TRBV7-3 with TRBJ2-2; D possibly corresponds to TRBD1 (5 bases). This CDR3 has 15 amino acids. The V gene lost 5 bases and the J gene lost 0 bases, with 10 bases spanning the gap. Germline CDR1 is SGHTA and CDR2 is FQGTGA. CDR3 loop: CASSPDSSNTGELFF. The CDR3 bases are TGTGCCAGCAGCCCCGACAGTTCGAACACCGGGGAGCTGTTTTTT.

The rearrangement joins TRBV7-9 to TRBJ2-7, with 7 nucleotides matching TRBD1. There are 15 residues in the CDR3. V trimming: 3 bases; J trimming: 4 bases; junction bases outside the gene matches: 9. Looked up from germline, CDR1 is SEHNR and CDR2 is FQNEAQ (reference sequence). The CDR3 protein is CASSLEQGTLYEQYF. The CDR3 DNA follows: TGTGCCAGCAGCTTGGAACAGGGGACGCTTTACGAGCAGTACTTC.

The gene calls are TRBV4-1 and TRBJ1-5; tentative D call: TRBD1 (6 bases). Trimming took off 4 bases at V and 0 bases at J, with 10 bases between the two ends. Germline CDR1 MGHRA, CDR2 YSYEKL. The CDR3 runs 15 residues. The CDR3 sequence: CASSLGGLSNQPQHF. The CDR3 region has the DNA TGCGCCAGCAGCCTGGGGGGGCTTAGCAATCAGCCCCAGCATTTT.

This chain connects TRBV20-1 to TRBJ1-1; D is ambiguous. The CDR3 loop spans 11 amino acids. Germline V gene sequence: CDR1 DFQATT, CDR2 SNEGSKA (reference sequence). Trimming took 6 bases from V and 4 from J, leaving 9 bases between them. CDR3 protein: CSAKRATEAFF. CDR3 in DNA: TGCAGTGCCAAAAGAGCCACTGAAGCTTTCTTT.

V and J are TRBV6-5 and TRBJ2-1; a possible D gene is TRBD2 (5 bases). Germline V gene sequence: CDR1 MNHEY, CDR2 SVGAGI. Trimming stripped 0 bases from V and 6 bases from J, with 9 bases between. The CDR3 covers 14 residues. This CDR3 is CASSYSPGSNEQFF. The CDR3 region has the DNA TGTGCCAGCAGTTACTCTCCGGGGTCCAATGAGCAGTTCTTC.

The gene calls are TRBV11-2 and TRBJ1-2, with 7 nucleotides matching TRBD1. J gave up 5 bases and V 4 bases, and 7 bases lay outside the gene matches. The CDR3 has 14 residues. Germline CDR1 SGHAT, CDR2 FQNNGV. The CDR3 region has the DNA TGTGCCAGCAGCTCCCCCGGGACAGTGTATGGCTACACCTTC. It is translated as CASSSPGTVYGYTF. Using reference TRBV11-2 and TRBJ1-2 for the parts outside the CDR3, the full variable domain is EAGVAQSPRYKIIEKRQSVAFWCNPISGHATLYWYQQILGQGPKLLIQFQNNGVVDDSQLPKDRFSAERLKGVDSTLKIQPAKLEDSAVYLCASSSPGTVYGYTFGSGTRLTVV.

The chain is built from TRBV7-9 and TRBJ1-3; D unclear. Trimming cost V 5 bases and J 5 bases, with 10 bases left between them. Germline loops: CDR1 SEHNR, CDR2 FQNEAQ (reference sequence). The CDR3 is 13 amino acids. The CDR3 nucleotides read TGTGCCAGCAGCCCCCGAGGCCGAAACACCATATATTTT. Encoded protein: CASSPRGRNTIYF.

The chain uses TRBV18 and TRBJ2-2; 12 nucleotides agree with TRBD2. V gave up 5 bases and J gave up 0 bases; unmatched junction bases: 7. Germline loops: CDR1 KGHSH, CDR2 LQKENI. The CDR3 covers 18 residues. The CDR3 reads CASSASLAGGPNTGELFF. In DNA, the CDR3 is TGTGCCAGCTCAGCATCACTAGCGGGAGGACCGAACACCGGGGAGCTGTTTTTT.

The gene calls are TRBV6-6 and TRBJ1-1; tentatively, D is TRBD1 (5 bases). Germline V gene lookup returns CDR1 MNHNY and CDR2 SVGAGI (reference sequence). Trimming took 8 bases from V and 6 from J, leaving 13 bases between them. The CDR3 is 12 amino acids. The DNA of the CDR3 is TGTGCCAGCGGCCCATGGGGCGCTGAAGCTTTCTTT. Residues: CASGPWGAEAFF.

The chain is built from TRBV18 and TRBJ2-3, with 7 bases aligning to TRBD1. The J segment lost 3 bases and the V segment lost 2 bases, leaving 8 bases of the junction unmatched. This CDR3 has 16 residues. CDR1 and CDR2 (germline): KGHSH, LQKENI. The CDR3 nucleotides are TGTGCCAGCTCACCAATCGGGGACAGTAGAACAGATACGCAGTATTTT. It codes for CASSPIGDSRTDTQYF.

The genes are TRBV4-3 and TRBJ1-2; D is unresolved. Germline lookup yields CDR1 LGHNA and CDR2 YSLEER. This CDR3 is built from 17 residues. The ends were cut back, 0 bases at V and 8 bases at J, with 22 bases in the middle. CDR3 loop: CASSQDRVGTLTMGYTF. The CDR3, as DNA: TGCGCCAGCAGCCAAGATCGTGTAGGCACACTAACTATGGGCTACACCTTC.

The chain carries TRBV27 and TRBJ1-1, with TRBD1 as a possible D gene (6 bases). Germline V gives CDR1 MNHEY, CDR2 SMNVEV (reference sequence). Trimming cost V 6 bases and J 7 bases, with 18 bases left between them. This CDR3 has 14 residues. The CDR3: CASSHSGHFFEAFF. In DNA, the CDR3 is TGTGCCAGCAGCCATTCGGGACACTTCTTTGAAGCTTTCTTT.

This chain uses TRBV5-1 with TRBJ1-5; D is unresolved. The germline V gene has CDR1 SGHRS and CDR2 YFSETQ. Trimming took 4 bases from V and 1 from J, leaving 6 bases between them. The CDR3 totals 13 residues. Here the CDR3 DNA reads TGCGCCAGCAGCCCGGGGAGCAATCAGCCCCAGCATTTT. Residues: CASSPGSNQPQHF.

The J gene is TRBJ2-5, the V gene TRBV5-4; D is perhaps TRBD2 (7 bases). V was pared by 4 bases and J by 5 bases, with 18 bases between. The CDR3 extends over 15 amino acids. The germline V gene has CDR1 SGHNT and CDR2 YYREEE (reference sequence). CDR3 protein: CASSPRGGAWETQYF. CDR3 DNA sequence: TGTGCCAGCAGCCCAAGGGGGGGGGCCTGGGAGACCCAGTACTTC.

This sequence joins TRBV6-5 and TRBJ2-5, with 11 positions matching TRBD2. Per the germline V gene, CDR1 is MNHEY and CDR2 is SVGAGI. The ends lost 2 bases at V and 5 bases at J; junction bases unmatched: 7. The CDR3 sequence is 16 residues long. CDR3 amino acids: CASSYESSGRGETQYF. Here the CDR3 DNA reads TGTGCCAGCAGTTACGAGAGTAGCGGGAGGGGGGAGACCCAGTACTTC.